The next 32 T cell receptor beta chains were all read from a single sample in a study of blood T cell repertoires in COVID-19. Profiled with immunoSEQ multiplex PCR; TCRdb holds only in-frame clones, not every one. The data contain about 82,000 clones, roughly 80% of them singletons. Sequencing was done on a sample of peripheral blood. Receptors were obtained from a middle-aged woman with active or convalescent COVID-19.

The rearrangement uses TRBV3-1 (or the pseudogene TRBV3-2) and TRBJ1-1, with 8 nucleotides matching TRBD1. CDR3 length: 15 residues. The ends lost 5 bases at V and 5 bases at J; junction bases unmatched: 10. Germline-derived CDR1 and CDR2 are LGHDT and YNNKEL (reference sequence). CDR3: CASSAGQGRGTEAFF. The DNA of the CDR3 is TGTGCCAGCAGCGCAGGACAGGGTAGAGGAACTGAAGCTTTCTTT.

The chain links TRBV7-9 to TRBJ1-1; 7 bases are shared with TRBD1. This CDR3 comprises 14 residues. Germline CDR1 is SEHNR and CDR2 is FQNEAQ (reference sequence). V was pared by 5 bases and J by 6 bases, with 9 bases of the junction left unmatched. Written as DNA, the CDR3 is TGTGCCAGCAGCCAACAGGGCAGGGGGTCTGAAGCTTTCTTT. Amino acids: CASSQQGRGSEAFF.

This sequence joins TRBV4-3 and TRBJ2-7; 8 nucleotides align to TRBD2. The J segment lost 4 bases and the V segment lost 0 bases, leaving 5 bases of the junction unmatched. The germline V gene encodes CDR1 LGHNA and CDR2 YSLEER. The length of the CDR3 is 15 residues. CDR3 protein: CASSQDTGLVYEQYF. CDR3 DNA sequence: TGCGCCAGCAGCCAAGATACGGGACTAGTTTACGAGCAGTACTTC.

This clone was counted many times. This sequence joins TRBV5-4 and TRBJ1-6; the D gene is possibly TRBD1 (6 bases). This CDR3 region has 15 residues. Germline CDR1 SGHNT, CDR2 YYREEE (reference sequence). The V gene lost 0 bases and the J gene lost 8 bases, with 12 bases spanning the gap. The CDR3 sequence is CASSLVWGPDSPLHF. CDR3 DNA: TGTGCCAGCAGCTTGGTTTGGGGGCCGGATTCACCCCTCCACTTT.

The chain links TRBV4-2 to TRBJ1-3; no clear D. Trimming left V 0 bases short and J 2 bases short, with 2 bases between. The germline CDR1 and CDR2 sequences are LGHNA and YNFKEQ. The length of the CDR3 is 13 residues. In nucleotides, the CDR3 is TGTGCCAGCAGCCAAGATACTGGAAACACCATATATTTT. Its translation is CASSQDTGNTIYF.

V and J are TRBV5-1 and TRBJ2-2; TRBD2 might be the D (6 bases). Trimming removed 5 bases at V and 4 bases at J, with 15 bases between. This CDR3 has 15 residues. The germline V gene has CDR1 SGHRS and CDR2 YFSETQ. CDR3 amino acids: CASRGGGTGTGELFF. CDR3 sequence (DNA): TGCGCCAGCAGAGGTGGCGGGACGGGCACCGGGGAGCTGTTTTTT. The whole variable domain, remainder taken from reference TRBV5-1 and TRBJ2-2, is KAGVTQTPRYLIKTRGQQVTLSCSPISGHRSVSWYQQTPGQGLQFLFEYFSETQRNKGNFPGRFSGRQFSNSRSEMNVSTLELGDSALYLCASRGGGTGTGELFFGEGSRLTVL.

Comments on this clone: The same CDR3 arises from other DNA sequences in this sample as well. This chain joins TRBV28 and TRBJ1-5; 8 bases map to TRBD1. The ends lost 5 bases at V and 4 bases at J; junction bases unmatched: 4. From germline, CDR1 is MDHEN and CDR2 SYDVKM. The CDR3 extends over 14 amino acids. This chain's CDR3 is CASSGTGGNQPQHF. CDR3 sequence (DNA): TGTGCCAGCAGTGGGACAGGCGGAAATCAGCCCCAGCATTTT.

The V call is TRBV19, the J call TRBJ1-5, with 7 nucleotides matching TRBD1. The CDR3 contains 17 residues. Germline CDR1 is LNHDA and CDR2 is SQIVND (reference sequence). The ends lost 4 bases at V and 0 bases at J; junction bases unmatched: 9. The CDR3 DNA reads as TGTGCCAGTAGTACAACAAACAGGGGACATAGCAATCAGCCCCAGCATTTT. Its translation: CASSTTNRGHSNQPQHF. The entire variable domain, with the rest obtained from reference TRBV19 and TRBJ1-5, is as follows: DGGITQSPKYLFRKEGQNVTLSCEQNLNHDAMYWYRQDPGQGLRLIYYSQIVNDFQKGDIAEGYSVSREKKESFPLTVTSAQKNPTAFYLCASSTTNRGHSNQPQHFGDGTRLSIL.

The chain has TRBV6-6 and TRBJ2-6; possible D gene TRBD2, 5 bases. Looked up from germline, CDR1 is MNHNY and CDR2 is SVGAGI (reference sequence). V shed 5 bases and J shed 0 bases, with 17 bases lying between them. This CDR3 has 18 amino acids. Here the CDR3 reads CASSPRTPAPSGANVLTF. The CDR3 nucleotides read TGTGCCAGCAGTCCGAGGACTCCCGCCCCCTCTGGGGCCAACGTCCTGACTTTC.

The V call is TRBV7-9, the J call TRBJ2-7, with TRBD2 matching 8 bases. Trimming removed 3 bases from V and 0 bases from J; junction bases left unmatched: 7. The CDR3 contains 16 residues. The V gene's germline CDR1 is SEHNR and CDR2 FQNEAQ (reference sequence). CDR3 DNA sequence: TGTGCCAGCAGCTTCCATGGACGGGGGGGCTCCTACGAGCAGTACTTC. This encodes CASSFHGRGGSYEQYF.

The V call is TRBV4-3, the J call TRBJ1-4; TRBD1 aligns across 10 bases. Germline CDR1 is LGHNA and CDR2 is YSLEER. The CDR3 sequence is 18 residues long. Trimming at V came to 3 bases and at J to 8 bases, leaving 15 bases not matched to a gene. The CDR3 here is CASSQHGGSRDRGEKLFF. CDR3 DNA sequence: TGCGCCAGCAGCCAGCACGGGGGGTCCCGGGACAGGGGCGAAAAACTGTTTTTT.

The J gene is TRBJ1-4, the V gene TRBV5-1, with a weak D call TRBD1 (5 bases). Between the trimmed V and J ends, which lost 1 base and 4 bases, there was a span of 14 bases. Looked up from germline, CDR1 is SGHRS and CDR2 is YFSETQ. The CDR3 is 16 residues long. The CDR3 bases are TGCGCCAGCAGCTTGAATCCGCAGGGCAATAATGAAAAACTGTTTTTT. Its translation: CASSLNPQGNNEKLFF.

This chain links TRBV5-1 with TRBJ2-5; TRBD2 might be the D (7 bases). V was pared by 4 bases and J by 2 bases, with 18 bases between. CDR1 and CDR2 from the germline V gene are SGHRS and YFSETQ. CDR3 length: 16 amino acids. The CDR3 protein is CASSKTLGGAQETQYF. As DNA, the CDR3 is TGCGCCAGCAGCAAAACCCTTGGGGGGGCACAAGAGACCCAGTACTTC.

There are a few counts of this clone. The V call is TRBV9, the J call TRBJ1-3, with 7 bases identical to TRBD1. Germline lookup yields CDR1 SGDLS and CDR2 YYNGEE. V lost 0 bases, J lost 2 bases, and 5 bases stayed unmatched. The CDR3 sequence is 16 residues long. The CDR3 protein is CASSVGQGEAGNTIYF. As DNA, the CDR3 is TGTGCCAGCAGCGTAGGGCAGGGGGAGGCTGGAAACACCATATATTTT. The variable domain in full, completed from reference TRBV9 and TRBJ1-3, reads DSGVTQTPKHLITATGQRVTLRCSPRSGDLSVYWYQQSLDQGLQFLIQYYNGEERAKGNILERFSAQQFPDLHSELNLSSLELGDSALYFCASSVGQGEAGNTIYFGEGSWLTVV.

This chain uses TRBV5-1 with TRBJ1-4; 7 bases are shared with TRBD1. V was clipped by 0 bases and J by 8 bases; unmatched bases: 10. This CDR3 spans 16 amino acids. Germline values: CDR1 SGHRS, CDR2 YFSETQ. The CDR3 region is CASSLAGEGAQEKLFF. The CDR3 bases are TGCGCCAGCAGCTTGGCGGGTGAGGGGGCGCAGGAAAAACTGTTTTTT.

The chain is built from TRBV28 and TRBJ2-7, with TRBD1 matching over 10 bases. V dropped 2 bases and J dropped 5; count of bases not matched to a gene: 6. Germline V gene lookup returns CDR1 MDHEN and CDR2 SYDVKM. The CDR3 is made up of 15 amino acids. DNA of the CDR3: TGTGCCAGCAGTTTAGGGGACAGGGGTGTGGACGAGCAGTACTTC. It translates to CASSLGDRGVDEQYF.

The chain couples TRBV10-3 to TRBJ2-3; 7 bases align to TRBD2. Germline values: CDR1 ENHRY, CDR2 SYGVKD. The CDR3 contains 14 residues. V was pared by 6 bases and J by 0 bases, with 3 bases of the junction left unmatched. For the CDR3, the DNA is TGTGCCATCAGCCTCGGGGGGAGCACAGATACGCAGTATTTT. The encoded protein is CAISLGGSTDTQYF.

Here the CDR3 reads CASSQMDSPSYEQYF. The CDR3 DNA sequence: TGCGCCAGCAGCCAGATGGACTCGCCGTCCTACGAGCAGTACTTC. The V and J genes are TRBV4-1 and TRBJ2-7, with a possible D match to TRBD2 (5 bases). Trimming shortened V by 3 bases and J by 1 base, and 13 bases separated the two germline ends. Germline assignment: CDR1 MGHRA and CDR2 YSYEKL. This CDR3 is built from 15 residues.

The chain links TRBV19 to TRBJ2-3; 9 nucleotides align to TRBD1. This CDR3 comprises 15 residues. V gave up 8 bases and J gave up 3 bases; unmatched junction bases: 9. Germline values: CDR1 LNHDA, CDR2 SQIVND (reference sequence). The CDR3 DNA follows: TGTGCCAGTCAACCACGGGACAGGGATACAGATACGCAGTATTTT. This encodes CASQPRDRDTDTQYF.

This chain links TRBV19 with TRBJ1-5, with 8 bases identical to TRBD1. This CDR3 has 13 amino acids. Per germline, CDR1 LNHDA and CDR2 SQIVND (reference sequence). V lost 4 bases to trimming and J lost 10 bases; unmatched junction nucleotides: 6. CDR3 in amino acids: CASSKAGGGPQHF. The CDR3 DNA follows: TGTGCCAGTAGTAAGGCAGGGGGCGGTCCCCAGCATTTT.

The chain is built from TRBV5-1 and TRBJ2-4; 9 bases agree with TRBD1. The V segment lost 4 bases and the J segment 7 bases; nucleotides outside the gene matches: 6. The germline V gene has CDR1 SGHRS and CDR2 YFSETQ. This CDR3 comprises 14 residues. CDR3 sequence (DNA): TGCGCCAGCAGCAAGACAGGGGGTTTGAACATTCAGTACTTC. Its protein is CASSKTGGLNIQYF. The complete variable domain, with remaining parts taken from reference TRBV5-1 and TRBJ2-4, reads KAGVTQTPRYLIKTRGQQVTLSCSPISGHRSVSWYQQTPGQGLQFLFEYFSETQRNKGNFPGRFSGRQFSNSRSEMNVSTLELGDSALYLCASSKTGGLNIQYFGAGTRLSVL.

This clone was recorded only once. This chain connects TRBV14 to TRBJ1-6, with D maybe TRBD1 (6 bases). This CDR3 comprises 15 residues. The germline V and J ends were trimmed by 2 bases and 10 bases, with 15 bases remaining between them. The germline CDR1 and CDR2 sequences are SGHDN and FVKESK. DNA of the CDR3: TGTGCCAGCAGCCAAACGCGGGGGGCAGGCTCACCCCTCCACTTT. Translation: CASSQTRGAGSPLHF.

The J gene is TRBJ1-4, the V gene TRBV28, with TRBD1 identical over 7 bases. V shed 5 bases, J shed 4 bases, and the junction held 10 bases outside the gene matches. The CDR3 is made up of 16 amino acids. CDR1 MDHEN and CDR2 SYDVKM come from the germline V gene. In nucleotides, the CDR3 is TGTGCCAGCAGTCCACAACCGGGACAGTTTAATGAAAAACTGTTTTTT. It specifies CASSPQPGQFNEKLFF.

This rearrangement joins TRBV27 to TRBJ2-2, with D perhaps TRBD1 (6 bases). This CDR3 has 16 residues. Germline V CDR1 and CDR2: MNHEY, SMNVEV (reference sequence). Trimming removed 2 bases from V and 7 bases from J, with 17 bases in between. CDR3 amino acids: CASSLAGTLRGGELFF. The DNA for the CDR3 is TGTGCCAGCAGTTTAGCCGGGACATTAAGGGGCGGGGAGCTGTTTTTT.

DNA for the CDR3: TGTGCCAGCGGTCGCCAGGGGCCATCCAATGAGCAGTTCTTC. Amino acid sequence: CASGRQGPSNEQFF. This sequence joins TRBV6-5 and TRBJ2-1, with D perhaps TRBD1 (6 bases). Germline CDR1 is MNHEY and CDR2 is SVGAGI. The CDR3 runs to 14 residues. V was shortened by 8 bases and J by 6 bases, with 17 bases between the two germline ends.

This sequence joins TRBV14 and TRBJ2-5; 8 bases agree with TRBD1. The length of the CDR3 is 15 residues. Germline trimming cut 3 bases from V and 2 bases from J; bases unmatched to any gene: 5. Germline V CDR1 and CDR2: SGHDN, FVKESK. The CDR3 loop reads CASSHDRGGQETQYF. The CDR3 DNA sequence: TGTGCCAGCAGCCACGACAGGGGAGGACAAGAGACCCAGTACTTC.

The genes are TRBV7-9 and TRBJ1-3; TRBD1 aligns across 8 bases. V gave up 6 bases and J gave up 3 bases; unmatched junction bases: 4. The CDR3 length is 14 residues. Germline CDR1 SEHNR, CDR2 FQNEAQ (reference sequence). The CDR3 DNA reads TGTGCCAGCAGGGAACAGGGGGTTGGAAACACCATATATTTT. Protein sequence: CASREQGVGNTIYF.

This chain uses TRBV25-1 with TRBJ1-1; perhaps TRBD1 as D (5 bases). The germline V and J ends were trimmed by 6 bases and 3 bases, with 11 bases remaining between them. Germline assignment: CDR1 MGHDK and CDR2 SYGVNS. The CDR3 spans 13 residues. CDR3 in DNA: TGTGCCAGCAGCCAGGGATTATACACTGAAGCTTTCTTT. This encodes CASSQGLYTEAFF. The full variable domain, with the rest looked up from reference TRBV25-1 and TRBJ1-1, is EADIYQTPRYLVIGTGKKITLECSQTMGHDKMYWYQQDPGMELHLIHYSYGVNSTEKGDLSSESTVSRIRTEHFPLTLESARPSHTSQYLCASSQGLYTEAFFGQGTRLTVV.

The chain employs TRBV7-2 and TRBJ1-2, with D hard to call. Trimming removed 5 bases at V and 3 bases at J, with 13 bases between. Per germline, CDR1 SGHTA and CDR2 FQGNSA. This CDR3 has 14 residues. In DNA form, the CDR3 reads TGTGCCAGCAGCGGTGAGGGCGGGTACTATGGCTACACCTTC. As protein: CASSGEGGYYGYTF.

The rearrangement links TRBV29-1 to TRBJ2-2; D perhaps matches TRBD2 (6 bases). Trimming removed 5 bases at V and 5 bases at J, with 12 bases between. The germline gives CDR1 SQVTM, CDR2 ANQGSEA. This CDR3 has 13 residues. The CDR3 bases are TGCAGCGTTTACCGGGAGTGGACCGGGGAGCTGTTTTTT. Translating gives CSVYREWTGELFF.

The chain has TRBV28 and TRBJ2-7; 7 bases line up with TRBD2. In germline, CDR1 is MDHEN, CDR2 SYDVKM. The CDR3 has 13 amino acids. V dropped 10 bases and J dropped 4; count of bases not matched to a gene: 10. The CDR3, as DNA: TGTGCCACCCGAGGGGCTAGCGGATACGAGCAGTACTTC. This codes for CATRGASGYEQYF.

The rearrangement links TRBV12-3 or TRBV12-4 to TRBJ2-7; 7 nucleotides align to TRBD1. The junction had 8 bases not matched to a gene; V was cut back by 5 bases and J by 7 bases. CDR3 length equals 13 residues. CDR3 in DNA: TGTGCCAGCAGTCAAGACAGGGTGAGGGAGCAGTACTTC. This encodes CASSQDRVREQYF.